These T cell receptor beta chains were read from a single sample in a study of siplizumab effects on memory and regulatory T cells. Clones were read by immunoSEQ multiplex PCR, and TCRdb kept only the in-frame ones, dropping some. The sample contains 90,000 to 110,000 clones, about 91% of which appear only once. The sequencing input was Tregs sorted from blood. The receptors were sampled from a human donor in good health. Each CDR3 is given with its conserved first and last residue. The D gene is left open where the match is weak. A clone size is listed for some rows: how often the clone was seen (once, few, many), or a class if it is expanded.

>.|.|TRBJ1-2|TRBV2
CASRGGGLNYGYTF
TGTGCCAGCAGGGGCGGGGGCTTAAACTATGGCTACACCTTC
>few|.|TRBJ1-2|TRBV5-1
CASSLYRESSGYTF
TGCGCCAGCAGCTTGTACAGGGAGTCCTCTGGCTACACCTTC
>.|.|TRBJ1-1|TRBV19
CASKLSVNTEAFF
TGTGCCAGTAAATTGTCGGTGAACACTGAAGCTTTCTTT
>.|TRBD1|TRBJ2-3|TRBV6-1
CATRTGSTDTQYF
TGTGCCACCAGGACAGGAAGCACAGATACGCAGTATTTT
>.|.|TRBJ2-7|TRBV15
CATSRPGIPGYEQYF
TGTGCCACCAGCAGACCCGGGATTCCAGGCTACGAGCAGTACTTC
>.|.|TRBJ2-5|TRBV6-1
CASRRETQYF
TGTGCCAGCAGAAGAGAGACCCAGTACTTC
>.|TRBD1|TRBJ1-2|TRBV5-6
CASSLQGANYGYTF
TGTGCCAGCAGCTTGCAGGGGGCTAACTATGGCTACACCTTC
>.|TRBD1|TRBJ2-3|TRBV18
CASSPMGQGADTQYF
TGTGCCAGCTCACCAATGGGACAGGGGGCAGATACGCAGTATTTT
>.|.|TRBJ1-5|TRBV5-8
CASSNSYSNQPQHF
TGTGCCAGCAGCAACAGCTATAGCAATCAGCCCCAGCATTTT
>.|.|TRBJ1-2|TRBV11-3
CASSLWGRTDGLSNYGYTF
TGTGCCAGCAGCTTATGGGGAAGGACCGATGGATTGTCTAACTATGGCTACACCTTC
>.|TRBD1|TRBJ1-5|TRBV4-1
CASSHSIGTGNQPQHF
TGCGCCAGCAGCCACTCTATCGGGACAGGGAATCAGCCCCAGCATTTT
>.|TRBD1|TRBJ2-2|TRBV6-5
CASTAGTGYTGELFF
TGTGCCAGCACCGCCGGGACAGGATACACCGGGGAGCTGTTTTTT
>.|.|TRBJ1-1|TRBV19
CASRGSGFEAFF
TGTGCCAGTCGAGGGAGTGGCTTCGAAGCTTTCTTT
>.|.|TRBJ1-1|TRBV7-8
CASSPPELDTEAFF
TGTGCCAGCAGCCCACCGGAACTGGACACTGAAGCTTTCTTT
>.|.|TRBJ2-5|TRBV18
CASSPTGMETQYF
TGTGCCAGCTCACCGACAGGAATGGAGACCCAGTACTTC
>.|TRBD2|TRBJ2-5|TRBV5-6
CASSLLAGGIQETQYF
TGTGCCAGCAGTTTGTTAGCGGGGGGAATCCAAGAGACCCAGTACTTC
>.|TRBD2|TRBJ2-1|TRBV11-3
CASSLDHGLAGGLDEQFF
TGTGCCAGCAGCTTAGATCACGGACTAGCGGGGGGGCTCGATGAGCAGTTCTTC
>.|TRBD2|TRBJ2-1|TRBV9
CASTAGLATRGDNEQFF
TGTGCCAGCACCGCGGGACTAGCGACTCGGGGGGACAATGAGCAGTTCTTC
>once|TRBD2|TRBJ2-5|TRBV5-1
CASSFSGSSGETQYF
TGCGCCAGCAGCTTTTCCGGGAGTAGCGGGGAGACCCAGTACTTC
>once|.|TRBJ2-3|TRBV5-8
CASSLRRTDTQYF
TGTGCCAGCAGCCTGAGGAGGACAGATACGCAGTATTTT
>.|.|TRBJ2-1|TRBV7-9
CASSLPGGWNEQFF
TGTGCCAGCAGCCTTCCCGGGGGTTGGAATGAGCAGTTCTTC
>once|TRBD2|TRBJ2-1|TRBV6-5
CASSYLRGGSLNEQFF
TGTGCCAGCAGTTATCTCCGGGGGGGATCCCTCAATGAGCAGTTCTTC
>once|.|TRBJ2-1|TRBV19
CASSIVPNEQFF
TGTGCCAGTAGTATAGTTCCCAATGAGCAGTTCTTC
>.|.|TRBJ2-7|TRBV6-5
CASSYGGGGTYEQYF
TGTGCCAGCAGTTACGGGGGCGGGGGCACCTACGAGCAGTACTTC
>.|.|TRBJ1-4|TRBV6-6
CASSYDEDEKLFF
TGTGCCAGCAGTTACGATGAAGATGAAAAACTGTTTTTT
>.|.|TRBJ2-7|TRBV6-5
CASSSPYSHEQYF
TGTGCCAGCAGTTCCCCCTACAGCCACGAGCAGTACTTC
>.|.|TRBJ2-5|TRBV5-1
CASMAGRVETQYF
TGCGCCAGCATGGCGGGGCGCGTGGAGACCCAGTACTTC
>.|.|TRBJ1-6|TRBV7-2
CASSLAAGVRNSPLHF
TGTGCCAGCAGCTTAGCTGCAGGGGTGCGTAATTCACCCCTCCACTTT
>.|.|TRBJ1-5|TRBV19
CASSIEGFQPQHF
TGTGCCAGTAGCATAGAGGGATTTCAGCCCCAGCATTTT
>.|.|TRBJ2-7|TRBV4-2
CASSQGGAYEQYF
TGTGCCAGCAGCCAAGGAGGGGCTTACGAGCAGTACTTC
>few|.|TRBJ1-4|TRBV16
CASSQSFSVFRF
TGTGCCAGCAGCCAATCATTCTCAGTGTTCCGTTTT
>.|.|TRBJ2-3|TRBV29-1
CSVEVLTDTQYF
TGCAGCGTTGAAGTCCTCACAGATACGCAGTATTTT
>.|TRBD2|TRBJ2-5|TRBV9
CASSVAGRRETQYF
TGTGCCAGCAGCGTAGCCGGGAGGCGGGAGACCCAGTACTTC
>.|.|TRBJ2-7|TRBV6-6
CASSGRGYEQYF
TGTGCTAGCAGTGGCCGGGGCTACGAGCAGTACTTC
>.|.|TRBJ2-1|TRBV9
CASSGLAVHYNEQFF
TGTGCCAGCAGCGGTTTGGCGGTACACTACAATGAGCAGTTCTTC
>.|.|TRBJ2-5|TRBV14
CASSQVLAPETQYF
TGTGCCAGCAGCCAAGTACTAGCTCCGGAGACCCAGTACTTC
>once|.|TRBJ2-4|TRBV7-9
CASSSGPLSKNIQYF
TGTGCCAGCAGCTCAGGGCCCCTAAGTAAAAACATTCAGTACTTC
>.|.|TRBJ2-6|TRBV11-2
CASSPGGRAPRAGANVLTF
TGTGCCAGCAGCCCCGGAGGGCGGGCCCCGCGTGCCGGGGCCAACGTCCTGACTTTC
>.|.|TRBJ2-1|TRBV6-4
CASSLEAGSYNEQFF
TGTGCCAGCAGTCTAGAAGCAGGGTCCTACAATGAGCAGTTCTTC
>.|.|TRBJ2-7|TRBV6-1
CASLSGSPYEQYF
TGTGCCAGCCTTTCGGGCTCCCCCTACGAGCAGTACTTC
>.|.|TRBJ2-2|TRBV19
CASMGGGNTGELFF
TGTGCCAGTATGGGGGGAGGAAACACCGGGGAGCTGTTTTTT
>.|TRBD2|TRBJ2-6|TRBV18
CASSQKASGSGANVLTF
TGTGCCAGCTCCCAAAAGGCTAGCGGCTCTGGGGCCAACGTCCTGACTTTC
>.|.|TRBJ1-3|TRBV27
CASSLQGSGWSTIYF
TGTGCCAGCAGCCTACAGGGCAGCGGTTGGAGCACCATATATTTT
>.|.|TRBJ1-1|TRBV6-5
CASSYQELNTEAFF
TGTGCCAGCAGTTACCAGGAGTTGAACACTGAAGCTTTCTTT
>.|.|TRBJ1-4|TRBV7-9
CASSHNSGPNEKLFF
TGTGCCAGCAGCCACAACAGCGGGCCTAATGAAAAACTGTTTTTT